The 13 T cell receptor beta chains below were found in one sample sequenced in a study of healthy donors' naive CD4 and CD8 T cells. TCR libraries were built from 500 to 550 ng of total RNA by linear amplification. TCRdb used MiXCR to reprocess the reads, holding one entry per CDR3 protein. Of 180,000 or so distinct CDR3 sequences in the sample, 65% to 75% were seen once. The source material was naive CD4+ and CD8+ T cells sorted from blood, pooled from several donors. These receptors were collected from a pool of human donors in good health; the sample pools cells from several healthy donors.

The chain uses TRBV29-1 and TRBJ2-7, with D maybe TRBD2 (5 bases). Looked up from germline, CDR1 is SQVTM and CDR2 is ANQGSEA. Trimming left V 4 bases short and J 2 bases short, with 15 bases between. This CDR3 has 14 residues. CDR3 region: CSVVWVDLAYEQYF. The CDR3, as DNA: TGCAGCGTTGTTTGGGTGGACTTAGCCTACGAGCAGTACTTC.

CDR3 loop: CASTSLRGMAGNTIYF. CDR3 DNA: TGTGCCAGCACCAGTCTCAGGGGAATGGCTGGAAACACCATATATTTT. The V call is TRBV28, the J call TRBJ1-3; D may be TRBD1 (6 bases). CDR3 length equals 16 residues. Trimming shortened V by 7 bases and J by 2 bases, and 18 bases separated the two germline ends. Germline V gives CDR1 MDHEN, CDR2 SYDVKM.

CDR3 amino acids: CASAGSSYEQYF. CDR3 DNA sequence: TGCGCCAGCGCGGGCAGCTCCTACGAGCAGTACTTC. The chain couples TRBV23-1 to TRBJ2-7; a possible D gene is TRBD2 (5 bases). TRBV23-1 is an ORF, and what it does is uncertain. V lost 8 bases and J lost 0, with 8 bases in between. CDR3 size: 12 residues.

The chain employs TRBV27 and TRBJ2-7; TRBD2 agrees at 13 bases. There are 17 residues in the CDR3. J was trimmed by 5 bases and V by 6 bases; bases with no gene match: 13. CDR1 is MNHEY and CDR2 is SMNVEV in the germline V gene (reference sequence). This CDR3 is CASRPRTSGRGIHEQYF. CDR3 DNA sequence: TGTGCCAGCAGGCCCCGGACTAGCGGGAGAGGAATCCACGAGCAGTACTTC.

CDR3 nucleotide sequence: TGCAGCGTTGCTTGGGCGACTAGCGGGAGTTCGGATGAGCAGTTCTTC. Translation gives CSVAWATSGSSDEQFF. V is TRBV29-1 and J is TRBJ2-1; the match to TRBD2 covers 12 bases. V trimming: 4 bases; J trimming: 8 bases; junction bases outside the gene matches: 12. This CDR3 spans 16 amino acids. Germline CDR1 and CDR2: SQVTM and ANQGSEA.

The rearrangement links TRBV6-2 or TRBV6-3 to TRBJ2-1, with unresolved D. Germline-derived CDR1 and CDR2 are MNHEY and SVGEGT. CDR3 length: 16 amino acids. Trimming took 0 bases from V and 3 from J, leaving 12 bases between them. The CDR3 is CASSYSEGNLYNEQFF. The CDR3 DNA is TGTGCCAGCAGTTACTCAGAAGGGAACCTCTACAATGAGCAGTTCTTC.

The chain is built from TRBV29-1 and TRBJ2-5, with 9 bases aligning to TRBD1. From germline, CDR1 is SQVTM and CDR2 ANQGSEA. The junction had 16 bases not matched to a gene; V was cut back by 6 bases and J by 2 bases. The CDR3 consists of 17 residues. The CDR3 bases are TGCAGCGTCATGTGGTTGGACAGGGGCCGGAAACAAGAGACCCAGTACTTC. Protein product: CSVMWLDRGRKQETQYF.

The chain employs TRBV6-1 and TRBJ2-1, with 9 positions matching TRBD2. Per the germline V gene, CDR1 is MNHNS and CDR2 is SASEGT. The CDR3 consists of 14 residues. The ends lost 6 bases at V and 5 bases at J; junction bases unmatched: 5. The CDR3 protein is CASSGLARDNEQFF. The CDR3 coding sequence is TGTGCCAGCAGCGGACTAGCGCGGGACAATGAGCAGTTCTTC.

V and J are TRBV15 and TRBJ2-7, with 10 nucleotides matching TRBD1. This CDR3 is 15 amino acids long. CDR1 is LNHNV and CDR2 is YYDKDF in the germline V gene (reference sequence). Trimming cost V 0 bases and J 5 bases; bases outside gene matches: 4. CDR3 region: CATSRDDRGPHEQYF. CDR3 DNA: TGTGCCACCAGCAGAGATGACAGGGGGCCCCACGAGCAGTACTTC.

CDR3 DNA sequence: TGCAGCGTTGAGGAGGGACAGGGGGTCTTTCAAGAGACCCAGTACTTC. Translation gives CSVEEGQGVFQETQYF. The chain links TRBV29-1 to TRBJ2-5; 11 bases line up with TRBD1. Germline V gene lookup returns CDR1 SQVTM and CDR2 ANQGSEA. The trim removed 3 bases at V and 2 bases at J, leaving 8 bases unmatched. The CDR3 consists of 16 residues.

This chain uses TRBV11-2 with TRBJ2-3; the match to TRBD1 covers 8 bases. From germline, CDR1 is SGHAT and CDR2 FQNNGV. The trim removed 6 bases at V and 6 bases at J, leaving 8 bases unmatched. This CDR3 contains 14 residues. This CDR3 is CASRETGVLDTQYF. The CDR3 DNA reads TGTGCCAGCAGAGAGACAGGGGTGTTGGATACGCAGTATTTT.

V and J are TRBV29-1 and TRBJ2-3, with a tentative D call TRBD2 (5 bases). Germline loops: CDR1 SQVTM, CDR2 ANQGSEA. V lost 4 bases to trimming and J lost 7 bases, with 21 bases between them. There are 15 residues in the CDR3. This CDR3 reads CSVGRTSQATNTQYF. The DNA of the CDR3 is TGCAGCGTTGGCAGAACTAGTCAGGCCACGAATACGCAGTATTTT.

Only a few counts were recorded for this clonotype. This chain links TRBV6-2 or TRBV6-3 with TRBJ2-7; no clear D. CDR3 length: 12 residues. CDR1 MNHEY and CDR2 SVGEGT come from the germline V gene. Between the trimmed V and J ends, which lost 2 bases and 7 bases, there was a span of 9 bases. CDR3 residues: CASSYGSWEQYF. The DNA of the CDR3 is TGTGCCAGCAGTTACGGCAGCTGGGAGCAGTACTTC.